One T cell receptor (beta chain) is described in this entry. This entry comes from a study of radiation and T cells in renal cell carcinoma. Using immunoSEQ multiplex PCR, the repertoire was profiled, and TCRdb retains in-frame clones only, with some absent. The table lists around 17,000 clones, 50% to 65% of them singletons. Documented treatment: treatment-naive control, cytoreductive nephrectomy. The sample here was tumor tissue, taken from a patient whose treatment was nephrectomy without radiotherapy. The receptor's source is a man aged 35 to 55 with renal cell carcinoma.

The CDR3 sequence: CASSAQGGHYEQYF. The CDR3 region has the DNA TGTGCCAGCAGCGCCCAGGGGGGACATTACGAGCAGTACTTC. The chain has TRBV13 and TRBJ2-5, with D tentatively TRBD1 (7 bases). The J call may not be correct, given that the DNA end is closer to TRBJ2-7. CDR3 size: 14 residues. The germline V gene encodes CDR1 PRHDT and CDR2 FYEKMQ (reference sequence).